Each of the 3 T cell receptor beta chains below was sequenced from the same sample in a study of blood T cell dynamics during melanoma immunotherapy (dated by TCRdb to the early 2020s). The time point label here, explained by the study, means: pre-treatment baseline. The library was generated by the immunoSEQ multiplex PCR assay. TCRdb retrieved this table from immuneACCESS and kept in-frame rearrangements only. Not all clones are present; in checked studies, unresolved V genes account for under half, and no reason is known for the remainder. The table for this sample lists 6,000 to 8,000 clones; 92% of them were counted only once. The leading ten clones occupy more than 10% of the sample. The starting material was cell-free DNA from blood, obtained from a patient treated with checkpoint blockade. The cell subset or site label, as the study defines it: plasma cell-free DNA. The receptors here all came from a human donor with melanoma.

By share, this clone ranks as hyperexpanded. The CDR3 sequence is CASSLAGGSSYEQYF. The CDR3 coding sequence is TGTGCCAGCAGCTTGGCCGGGGGAAGCTCCTACGAGCAGTACTTC. The V gene is TRBV5-4, the J gene TRBJ2-7; the D gene is possibly TRBD2 (6 bases). CDR1 and CDR2 (germline): SGHNT, YYREEE (reference sequence). The CDR3 covers 15 residues. Trimming cost V 0 bases and J 0 bases, with 10 bases left between them. Full variable domain (missing parts from reference TRBV5-4 and TRBJ2-7): ETGVTQSPTHLIKTRGQQVTLRCSSQSGHNTVSWYQQALGQGPQFIFQYYREEENGRGNFPPRFSGLQFPNYSSELNVNALELDDSALYLCASSLAGGSSYEQYFGPGTRLTVT.

The chain links TRBV27 to TRBJ1-5, with D hard to call. The CDR3 length is 13 residues. The ends were cut back, 6 bases at V and 4 bases at J, with 10 bases in the middle. Germline CDR1 and CDR2: MNHEY and SMNVEV (reference sequence). The CDR3 sequence: CASRIEPNQPQHF. The CDR3 bases are TGTGCCAGCAGGATCGAGCCTAATCAGCCCCAGCATTTT.

The rearrangement joins TRBV29-1 to TRBJ1-6, with TRBD1 identical over 7 bases. The germline CDR1 and CDR2 sequences are SQVTM and ANQGSEA. The CDR3 covers 19 residues. CDR3 sequence (DNA): TGCAGGAGGTCCCGGGACAGCTTCATCACGGGCCCTATTAATTCACCCCTCCACTTT. Translated: CRRSRDSFITGPINSPLHF.